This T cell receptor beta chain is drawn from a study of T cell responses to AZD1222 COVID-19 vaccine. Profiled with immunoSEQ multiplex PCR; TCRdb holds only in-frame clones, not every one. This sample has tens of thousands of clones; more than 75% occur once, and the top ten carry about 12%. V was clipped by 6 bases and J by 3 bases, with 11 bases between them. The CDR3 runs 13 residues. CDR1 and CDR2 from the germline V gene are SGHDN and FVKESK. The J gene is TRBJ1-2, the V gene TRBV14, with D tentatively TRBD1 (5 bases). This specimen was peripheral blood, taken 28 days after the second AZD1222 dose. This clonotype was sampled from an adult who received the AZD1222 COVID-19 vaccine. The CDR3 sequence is CASSGHLDYGYTF. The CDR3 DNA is TGTGCCAGCAGTGGACATTTGGACTATGGCTACACCTTC.